This paragraph reports one T cell receptor (beta chain). This record comes from a study of shared clonotypes between healthy human individuals. Study background: The people who gave samples were a couple of women and a few men aged 18 to 49.

Assay used: immunoSEQ multiplex PCR; TCRdb lists only in-frame clones, some missing. The sample consists of a few hundred thousand clones, around 81% of them appearing once. V dropped 5 bases and J dropped 4 bases, with 5 bases sitting between them. In germline, CDR1 is MNHEY, CDR2 SVGAGI. The CDR3 has 12 residues. Sample: PBMCs. The genes are TRBV6-5 and TRBJ2-2; no clear D. This sequence originates from a woman in her thirties or forties in good health. Some clones in this sample may be carry-over from other donors' samples. CDR3 amino acids: CASSIVTGELFF. CDR3 bases: TGTGCCAGCAGTATAGTCACCGGGGAGCTGTTTTTT.